The clone carrying this T cell receptor beta chain was recorded once. Antigen: not known. The junction departs from germline at one end; a sequencing error may be responsible. Other DNA sequences in the sample encode the same CDR3. The CDR3 is 16 amino acids. The germline CDR1 and CDR2 sequences are MDHEN and SYDVKM. TCRdb keeps only in-frame clones here, not all; method: immunoSEQ multiplex PCR. The table lists roughly 120,000 clones, approximately 93% of them singletons. This sample was taken from a study of graft-versus-host responses after intestinal transplantation. Study in general: Anti-thymocyte globulin induction, then tacrolimus and steroids for around 3 years, went to all recipients.

This clonotype was sampled from a human donor who was the organ donor for an intestinal transplant. The input for sequencing was unstimulated CD8+ T cells sorted from spleen or lymph node cells, taken before transplant. J is TRBJ2-4 and V is TRBV28; D not certain. This chain's CDR3 is CASSSHSLINGNIQYF. The CDR3 DNA follows: TGCGCCAGCAGTTCCCATAGCTTAATAAACGGGAACATTCAGTACTTC.